Each of the 9 T cell receptor beta chains below was sequenced from the same sample in a study of OX40 agonist ivuxolimab in advanced cancers. TCRdb keeps only in-frame clones here, not all; method: immunoSEQ multiplex PCR. The table includes about 49,000 clones, around 81% detected once. Sequenced material: CD4+ or CD8+ T cells sorted from blood, taken in a trial of the OX40 agonist ivuxolimab. These receptors were obtained from an adult with an advanced solid tumor such as melanoma, head and neck, liver or kidney cancer.

This sequence joins TRBV6-6 and TRBJ2-7; the D gene could be TRBD1 or TRBD2 (5 bases each). CDR3 length: 14 amino acids. Trimming took 3 bases from V and 3 from J, leaving 12 bases between them. CDR1 is MNHNY, CDR2 SVGAGI, per germline (reference sequence). The CDR3 nucleotides read TGTGCCAGCAGTTATAGGGGAGAGTTCTACGAGCAGTACTTC. It codes for CASSYRGEFYEQYF.

About this clone: The same CDR3 also results from other DNA sequences found in this sample. The chain joins TRBV5-1 to TRBJ2-2; D gene unclear. The CDR3 is 14 amino acids. Trimming removed 1 base from V and 1 base from J, with 5 bases in between. CDR1 SGHRS and CDR2 YFSETQ come from the germline V gene. The CDR3 DNA follows: TGCGCCAGCAGCTTGTTGCTGAACACCGGGGAGCTGTTTTTT. This sequence encodes CASSLLLNTGELFF.

This clone was found once. The chain's CDR3 is CASSIWGEAFF. CDR3 coding DNA: TGTGCCAGTAGTATTTGGGGTGAAGCTTTCTTT. V gene TRBV19 combines with J gene TRBJ1-1, with D hard to call. This CDR3 is built from 11 residues. Germline values: CDR1 LNHDA, CDR2 SQIVND (reference sequence). V was trimmed by 3 bases and J by 7 bases, leaving 6 bases between them.

The chain recombines TRBV7-9 with TRBJ2-1; 7 bases are shared with TRBD2. Germline trimming cut 5 bases from V and 2 bases from J; bases unmatched to any gene: 9. CDR3 length: 16 amino acids. CDR1 is SEHNR and CDR2 is FQNEAQ in the germline V gene (reference sequence). In DNA, the CDR3 is TGTGCCAGCAGCGTGACTAGCTTTGGTGCCTACAATGAGCAGTTCTTC. Protein: CASSVTSFGAYNEQFF. The full variable domain, rest sourced from reference TRBV7-9 and TRBJ2-1, is DTGVSQNPRHKITKRGQNVTFRCDPISEHNRLYWYRQTLGQGPEFLTYFQNEAQLEKSRLLSDRFSAERPKGSFSTLEIQRTEQGDSAMYLCASSVTSFGAYNEQFFGPGTRLTVL.

CDR3 DNA sequence: TGCGCCAGCAGCCAAGAGGTGGGAACCTACAATGAGCAGTTCTTC. Its protein product is CASSQEVGTYNEQFF. The rearrangement joins TRBV4-3 to TRBJ2-1, with D unclear. Germline assignment: CDR1 LGHNA and CDR2 YSLEER. V was cut by 0 bases and J by 2 bases, with 8 bases left in between. There are 15 residues in the CDR3.

The genes are TRBV5-6 and TRBJ1-2; D might be TRBD1 (6 bases). Trimming cost V 6 bases and J 1 base, with 10 bases left between them. This CDR3 has 13 residues. In germline, CDR1 is SGHDT, CDR2 YYEEEE. CDR3 loop: CASNLQGNYGYTF. In DNA form, the CDR3 reads TGTGCCAGCAACCTACAGGGTAACTATGGCTACACCTTC.

This chain connects TRBV9 to TRBJ2-2; 10 nucleotides agree with TRBD2. V gave up 3 bases and J gave up 3 bases; unmatched junction bases: 5. In germline, CDR1 is SGDLS, CDR2 YYNGEE. CDR3 length equals 16 residues. This chain's CDR3 is CASSGSGGPYTGELFF. The CDR3 DNA follows: TGTGCCAGCAGCGGTAGCGGGGGGCCTTACACCGGGGAGCTGTTTTTT.

The V gene is TRBV6-6, the J gene TRBJ1-1; maybe TRBD1 (5 bases). The CDR3 runs to 13 residues. The germline gives CDR1 MNHNY, CDR2 SVGAGI (reference sequence). Between the trimmed V and J ends, which lost 2 bases and 11 bases, there was a span of 15 bases. The CDR3 sequence: CASSYQQALGAFF. The DNA of the CDR3 is TGTGCCAGCAGTTACCAACAGGCCCTAGGGGCTTTCTTT.

This clone is a singleton in its sample. The chain recombines TRBV19 with TRBJ1-1, with D tentatively TRBD1 (5 bases). Germline V gives CDR1 LNHDA, CDR2 SQIVND (reference sequence). V lost 0 bases and J lost 1, with 9 bases in between. CDR3 size: 15 residues. This CDR3 reads CASSIDGAANTEAFF. For the CDR3, the DNA is TGTGCCAGTAGTATAGATGGGGCTGCGAACACTGAAGCTTTCTTT.